This T cell receptor beta chain was identified in a study of cytomegalovirus exposure and HLA in healthy donors. On the study more broadly: When 300 to 400 donors were genotyped, roughly four fifths of them were found to fall in the Caucasian-associated ancestry cluster. The study, taken as a whole, reports: In an earlier analysis, about 87% or about 30%: the productive usage of most TCR beta V segments. Versus the approximately 670-donor mean, an Asian-associated ancestry cluster reportedly showed fewer N-insertions in a later analysis.

As regards this clone: Its antigen is not known.

The PCR ran on 60 Vbeta and 13 Jbeta primers. Data came from immunoSEQ multiplex PCR; TCRdb stores just in-frame clones and leaves some out. The sample has fewer than 150,000 clones, around 77% seen once. V was pared by 6 bases and J by 6 bases, with 10 bases between. This CDR3 is 12 amino acids long. Germline CDR1 and CDR2: SGHAT and FQDESV (reference sequence). The V call is TRBV11-1, the J call TRBJ2-3; D possibly corresponds to TRBD1 (5 bases). This receptor was identified in a man aged 50-59 years in good health and CMV-seronegative. Sequenced input: PBMCs. CDR3 coding DNA: TGTGCCAGCAGTCGTCAGGGTGATACGCAGTATTTT. Translating it yields CASSRQGDTQYF.